The clone carrying this TCR beta chain was seen repeatedly, ten times or more. Its matching antigen is unknown. Amplified TCR beta CDR3 regions came from RNA transcripts. An initial round of RT-PCR targeting the TCR CDR3 relied on the HTBI primer set. TCRdb reanalysed the multiplex PCR reads using MiXCR and keeps one entry per CDR3 protein. The sample contains fewer than 500,000 distinct CDR3 sequences, roughly 13% of which appear only once. This entry is derived from a study of T cells in Graves' hyperthyroidism and ophthalmopathy. Study-wide points: For ophthalmopathy, model prediction preceded onset by a median approximately 6 months. Blood also held most thyroid clonotypes expanded beyond 0.001.

Deletions cut 6 bases from V and 4 bases from J, with 13 bases between. There are 14 residues in the CDR3. Germline V gene data show CDR1 as MNHEY and CDR2 as SMNVEV (reference sequence). Based on clinical symptoms, serum thyroxine and TRAb, thyroid ultrasound and orbital computed tomography, diagnoses were reached. The blood was taken when hyperthyroidism was first diagnosed, before any ophthalmopathy symptoms showed up. The rearrangement joins TRBV27 to TRBJ1-3; the D gene is possibly TRBD1 (6 bases). The receptor was isolated from a man aged 25 to 40 with Graves' hyperthyroidism that later progressed to Graves' ophthalmopathy. Sample: blood. The CDR3 coding sequence is TGTGCCAGCAGCCCCGGGGGGCGAGGAAACACCATATATTTT. This gives the protein CASSPGGRGNTIYF.